Sequencing of this T cell receptor (beta chain) was carried out in a study of response to subunit inactivated influenza vaccine. Findings and caveats of the study: Few new T cells, the authors suggested, are recruited by each seasonal influenza vaccination.

This clonotype showed up just a few times. Its cognate antigen is unknown. Germline trimming cut 1 base from V and 7 bases from J; bases unmatched to any gene: 5. The CDR3 is 15 amino acids. The germline gives CDR1 SGHDT, CDR2 YYEEEE. Each CDR3 protein is one row after TCRdb ran MiXCR on the RT-PCR reads. The sample has 290,000 or so distinct CDR3 sequences, about 20% seen once. The V and J genes are TRBV5-6 and TRBJ1-6; TRBD1 matches 7 bases. This sequence was found in a man aged 45 to 75 who received an inactivated influenza vaccine. The specimen comprised PBMCs from blood, sampled less than 22 months after vaccination. CDR3 sequence: CASSLIARGNSPLHF. Here the CDR3 DNA reads TGTGCCAGCAGCTTGATCGCCAGGGGGAATTCACCCCTCCACTTT. The variable domain in full, completed from reference TRBV5-6 and TRBJ1-6, reads DAGVTQSPTHLIKTRGQQVTLRCSPKSGHDTVSWYQQALGQGPQFIFQYYEEEERQRGNFPDRFSGHQFPNYSSELNVNALLLGDSALYLCASSLIARGNSPLHFGNGTRLTVT.